The 21 T cell receptor beta chains presented below share a single source sample, sequenced in a study of control samples from healthy donors and cancer patients. Sequenced by immunoSEQ multiplex PCR; TCRdb stores in-frame clones only, minus some. The data show fewer than 100,000 clones, more than 75% seen once. Sequenced sample: blood. These receptor sequences come from a woman aged 55-75 years in good health.

This rearrangement joins TRBV6-5 to TRBJ2-1; perhaps TRBD2 as D (5 bases). CDR1 is MNHEY, CDR2 SVGAGI, per germline. The CDR3 length is 12 residues. V lost 10 bases, J lost 8 bases, and 15 bases lay in between. The CDR3 is CATLYGIDEQFF. In DNA, the CDR3 is TGTGCCACCTTATACGGGATCGATGAGCAGTTCTTC.

The CDR3 reads CASRGGQGVMEQYF. CDR3 nucleotide sequence: TGCGCCAGCAGAGGAGGACAGGGGGTAATGGAGCAGTACTTC. This rearrangement joins TRBV10-2 to TRBJ2-7; TRBD1 matches at 10 bases. Germline V gene data show CDR1 as WSHSY and CDR2 as SAAADI. The CDR3 is made up of 14 amino acids. With V trimmed by 6 bases and J by 7 bases, 9 bases remained unmatched.

The J gene is TRBJ1-2, the V gene TRBV27; 7 bases are shared with TRBD1. The ends lost 3 bases at V and 5 bases at J; junction bases unmatched: 9. Germline V gene lookup returns CDR1 MNHEY and CDR2 SMNVEV (reference sequence). The CDR3 is made up of 15 amino acids. The CDR3 reads CASSFWAGGFYGYTF. CDR3 bases: TGTGCCAGCAGTTTTTGGGCAGGGGGTTTTTATGGCTACACCTTC.

CDR3 nucleotides: TGTGCCAGCAGTGAACAGGGCGGGAATGAAAAACTGTTTTTT. Protein: CASSEQGGNEKLFF. This sequence joins TRBV2 and TRBJ1-4; D is possibly TRBD1 (5 bases). Trimming took 2 bases from V and 5 from J, leaving 9 bases between them. Germline-derived CDR1 and CDR2 are SNHLY and FYNNEI. This CDR3 has 14 residues.

This clone is a singleton in its sample. The gene calls are TRBV19 and TRBJ2-1, with 15 positions matching TRBD2. Germline CDR1 LNHDA, CDR2 SQIVND (reference sequence). CDR3 length equals 19 residues. After removal of 2 bases from V and 6 bases from J, the junction contained 11 bases not matched to a gene. For the CDR3, the DNA is TGTGCCAGTAGTATATATGTGGGACTAGCGGGGGGCGGAAGCAATGAGCAGTTCTTC. Its translation: CASSIYVGLAGGGSNEQFF.

This sequence joins TRBV3-1 (or the pseudogene TRBV3-2) and TRBJ2-5; 9 bases are shared with TRBD2. The CDR3 totals 17 residues. Germline loops: CDR1 LGHDT, CDR2 YNNKEL (reference sequence). The junction had 8 bases not matched to a gene; V was cut back by 3 bases and J by 0 bases. CDR3 sequence (DNA): TGTGCCAGCAGCCACGAGAGACTAGCGGCCCACCAAGAGACCCAGTACTTC. Translated, it gives CASSHERLAAHQETQYF.

This clone was observed once. DNA for the CDR3: TGTGCCAGTAGCTACCGTGACGGTAATGAAAAACTGTTTTTT. Translated, it gives CASSYRDGNEKLFF. The chain links TRBV19 to TRBJ1-4, with D unclear. The CDR3 extends over 14 amino acids. The germline V gene has CDR1 LNHDA and CDR2 SQIVND (reference sequence). V was shortened by 6 bases and J by 4 bases, with 12 bases between the two germline ends.

The gene calls are TRBV4-1 and TRBJ2-2; 7 bases align to TRBD2. CDR1 and CDR2 (germline): MGHRA, YSYEKL. The V and J ends lost 3 bases and 4 bases, in that order; junction bases with no gene match: 8. The CDR3 spans 16 residues. The CDR3, as DNA: TGCGCCAGCAGCCAGCTACCGGGACTACCCACCGGGGAGCTGTTTTTT. It codes for CASSQLPGLPTGELFF.

The CDR3 nucleotides are TGTGCCAGCAATGACAGGGCTGAAGCTTTCTTT. As protein: CASNDRAEAFF. This chain links TRBV6-6 with TRBJ1-1; 7 bases agree with TRBD1. Per germline, CDR1 MNHNY and CDR2 SVGAGI (reference sequence). J was trimmed by 6 bases and V by 7 bases; bases with no gene match: 2. The CDR3 is 11 residues long.

The V call is TRBV20-1, the J call TRBJ2-1; 11 bases are shared with TRBD2. Germline CDR1 DFQATT, CDR2 SNEGSKA (reference sequence). V shed 3 bases, J shed 0 bases, and the junction held 7 bases outside the gene matches. This CDR3 is 17 amino acids long. The CDR3 is CSASGLAGGYSYNEQFF. The CDR3 DNA sequence: TGCAGTGCTAGTGGGCTAGCGGGAGGCTACTCCTACAATGAGCAGTTCTTC.

The chain uses TRBV21-1 and TRBJ1-1. TRBV21-1 is listed as a pseudogene. The CDR3 has 13 residues. CDR3 sequence reads: CASSKRRDTEAFF. CDR3 sequence (DNA): TGTGCCAGCAGCAAAAGAAGGGACACTGAAGCTTTCTTT.

In its sample, this clone was seen once. The chain links TRBV24-1 to TRBJ2-5; D gene uncertain. The germline CDR1 and CDR2 sequences are KGHDR and SFDVKD. This CDR3 is 11 amino acids long. Deletions cut 1 base from V and 6 bases from J, with 2 bases between. The CDR3 reads CATSDLKTQYF. The CDR3 DNA follows: TGTGCCACCAGTGATTTAAAGACCCAGTACTTC.

The chain recombines TRBV9 with TRBJ2-5, with TRBD2 matching 10 bases. The germline CDR1 and CDR2 sequences are SGDLS and YYNGEE. V shed 3 bases, J shed 5 bases, and the junction held 10 bases outside the gene matches. The CDR3 has 16 residues. Written as DNA, the CDR3 is TGTGCCAGCAGCGCTCCAAGCGGGGGGGCTAGGGAGACCCAGTACTTC. Translating it yields CASSAPSGGARETQYF.

This clone was detected only a few times. The chain couples TRBV4-2 to TRBJ2-7; TRBD2 aligns across 15 bases. Trimming at V came to 3 bases and at J to 3 bases, leaving 0 bases not matched to a gene. This CDR3 is 15 amino acids long. The germline V gene encodes CDR1 LGHNA and CDR2 YNFKEQ. The CDR3 spells CASSQGLAGGYEQYF. The DNA of the CDR3 is TGTGCCAGCAGCCAGGGACTAGCGGGAGGCTACGAGCAGTACTTC.

The chain couples TRBV28 to TRBJ2-7, with TRBD1 matching over 7 bases. The CDR3 covers 13 residues. V lost 7 bases and J lost 5; bases outside the gene matches: 8. Germline V CDR1 and CDR2: MDHEN, SYDVKM. The CDR3 spells CASMETQGDEQYF. CDR3 bases: TGTGCCAGCATGGAGACCCAGGGGGACGAGCAGTACTTC.

By sample share, this clone is medium-sized (0.01 to 0.1%). This rearrangement joins TRBV12-3 or TRBV12-4 to TRBJ1-5; D ambiguous. The V gene lost 2 bases and the J gene lost 6 bases, with 5 bases spanning the gap. The CDR3 has 12 amino acids. DNA for the CDR3: TGTGCCAGCAGTTTACCTCCTCAGCCCCAGCATTTT. This translates into CASSLPPQPQHF.

Only one count was recorded for this clone. This sequence joins TRBV3-1 (or the pseudogene TRBV3-2) and TRBJ1-1; D is uncertain. The V end lost 0 bases, the J end lost 0 bases, and 5 bases lay between the germline ends. Germline loops: CDR1 LGHDT, CDR2 YNNKEL (reference sequence). CDR3 size: 14 residues. In DNA, the CDR3 is TGTGCCAGCAGCCAAGATCAAGTGAACACTGAAGCTTTCTTT. Protein product: CASSQDQVNTEAFF.

The chain employs TRBV18 and TRBJ1-2; TRBD1 matches 7 bases. Germline CDR1 KGHSH, CDR2 LQKENI. The CDR3 loop spans 13 amino acids. V gave up 2 bases and J gave up 10 bases; unmatched junction bases: 7. The CDR3 nucleotides are TGTGCCAGCTCACCAGGCGGGGACAGAGCCTACACCTTC. This translates into CASSPGGDRAYTF.

This clone was seen a single time. The V and J genes are TRBV5-1 and TRBJ2-2; the match to TRBD1 covers 9 bases. The CDR3 contains 18 residues. Per germline, CDR1 SGHRS and CDR2 YFSETQ. J gave up 4 bases and V 0 bases, and 10 bases lay outside the gene matches. The CDR3 protein is CASSLEPGQGFRTGELFF. The CDR3 DNA sequence: TGCGCCAGCAGCTTGGAGCCGGGACAGGGCTTTCGCACCGGGGAGCTGTTTTTT.

J is TRBJ1-6 and V is TRBV7-2; D possibly corresponds to TRBD1 (5 bases). Trimming removed 5 bases at V and 5 bases at J, with 16 bases between. CDR1 and CDR2 (germline): SGHTA, FQGNSA. This CDR3 region has 16 residues. The CDR3 is CASSRTGSYNNSPLHF. The DNA for the CDR3 is TGTGCCAGCAGCCGTACAGGTTCCTATAATAATTCACCCCTCCACTTT.

The chain joins TRBV10-2 to TRBJ2-7; no definite D call. The CDR3 extends over 11 amino acids. Between the trimmed V and J ends, which lost 8 bases and 5 bases, there was a span of 10 bases. CDR1 and CDR2 from the germline V gene are WSHSY and SAAADI. This CDR3 reads CASSELNEQYF. DNA for the CDR3: TGCGCCAGCTCAGAGCTGAACGAGCAGTACTTC.